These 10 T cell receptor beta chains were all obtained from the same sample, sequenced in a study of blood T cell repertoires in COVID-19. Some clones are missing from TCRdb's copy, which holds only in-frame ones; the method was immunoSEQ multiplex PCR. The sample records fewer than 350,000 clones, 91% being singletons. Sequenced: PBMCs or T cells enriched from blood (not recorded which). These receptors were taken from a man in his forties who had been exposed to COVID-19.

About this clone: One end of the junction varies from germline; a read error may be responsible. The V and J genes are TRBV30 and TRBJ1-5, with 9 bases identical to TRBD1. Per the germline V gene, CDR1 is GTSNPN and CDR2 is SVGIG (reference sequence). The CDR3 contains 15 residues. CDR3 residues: CAWSVPDRGNQPQHF. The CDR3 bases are TGTGCCTGGAGTGTACCGGACAGGGGCAACCAGCCCCAGCATTTT.

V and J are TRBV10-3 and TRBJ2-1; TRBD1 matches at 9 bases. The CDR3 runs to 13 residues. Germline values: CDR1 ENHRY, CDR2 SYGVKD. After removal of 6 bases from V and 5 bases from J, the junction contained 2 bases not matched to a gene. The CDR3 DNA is TGTGCCATCAGAGGGACAGGGAACAATGAGCAGTTCTTC. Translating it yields CAIRGTGNNEQFF.

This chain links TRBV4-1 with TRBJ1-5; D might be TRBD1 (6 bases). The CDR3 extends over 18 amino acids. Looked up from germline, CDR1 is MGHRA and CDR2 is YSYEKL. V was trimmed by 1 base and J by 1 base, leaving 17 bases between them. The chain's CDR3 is CASSQAGGARGSNQPQHF. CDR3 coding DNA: TGCGCCAGCAGCCAAGCCGGGGGGGCTCGGGGCAGCAATCAGCCCCAGCATTTT.

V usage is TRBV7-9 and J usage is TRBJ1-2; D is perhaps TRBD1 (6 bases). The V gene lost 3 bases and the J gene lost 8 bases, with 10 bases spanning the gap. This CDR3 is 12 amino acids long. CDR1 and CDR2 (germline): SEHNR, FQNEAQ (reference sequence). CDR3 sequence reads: CASSLAGEGYTF. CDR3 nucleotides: TGTGCCAGCAGCTTGGCAGGGGAAGGCTACACCTTC. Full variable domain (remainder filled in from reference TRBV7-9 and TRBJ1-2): DTGVSQNPRHKITKRGQNVTFRCDPISEHNRLYWYRQTLGQGPEFLTYFQNEAQLEKSRLLSDRFSAERPKGSFSTLEIQRTEQGDSAMYLCASSLAGEGYTFGSGTRLTVV.

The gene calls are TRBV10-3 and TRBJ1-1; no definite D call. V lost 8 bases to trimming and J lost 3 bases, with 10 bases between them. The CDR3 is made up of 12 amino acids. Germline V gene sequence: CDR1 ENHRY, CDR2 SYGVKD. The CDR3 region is CAIYRSDTEAFF. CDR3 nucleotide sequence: TGTGCCATCTACAGATCAGACACTGAAGCTTTCTTT.

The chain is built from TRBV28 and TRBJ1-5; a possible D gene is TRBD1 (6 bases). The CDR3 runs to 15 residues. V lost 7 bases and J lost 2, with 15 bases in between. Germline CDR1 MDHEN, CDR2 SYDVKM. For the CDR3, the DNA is TGTGCCAGCAAAGGGGGGGCTTCGGGCAATCAGCCCCAGCATTTT. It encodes CASKGGASGNQPQHF.

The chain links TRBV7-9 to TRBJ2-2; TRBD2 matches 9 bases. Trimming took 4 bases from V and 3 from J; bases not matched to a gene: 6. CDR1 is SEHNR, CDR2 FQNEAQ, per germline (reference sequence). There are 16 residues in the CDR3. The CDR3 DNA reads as TGTGCCAGCAGCTCCGAGCGGGAGGCCCACACCGGGGAGCTGTTTTTT. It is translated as CASSSEREAHTGELFF.

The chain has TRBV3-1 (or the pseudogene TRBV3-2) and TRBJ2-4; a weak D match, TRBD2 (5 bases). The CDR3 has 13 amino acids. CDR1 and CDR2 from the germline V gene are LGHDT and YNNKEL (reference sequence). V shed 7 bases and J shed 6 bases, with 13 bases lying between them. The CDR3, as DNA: TGTGCCAGCACCCCCGTTCGGGGAAACATTCAGTACTTC. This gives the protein CASTPVRGNIQYF.

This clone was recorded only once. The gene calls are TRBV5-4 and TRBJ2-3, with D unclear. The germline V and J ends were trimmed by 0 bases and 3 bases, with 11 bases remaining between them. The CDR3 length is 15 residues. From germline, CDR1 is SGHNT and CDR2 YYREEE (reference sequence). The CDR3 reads CASSLGSAKTDTQYF. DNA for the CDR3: TGTGCCAGCAGCTTGGGTTCCGCTAAAACAGATACGCAGTATTTT.

Here the CDR3 DNA reads TGTGCCAGCAGCCAACGTCCTAACTATGGCTACACCTTC. Translation: CASSQRPNYGYTF. This chain connects TRBV14 to TRBJ1-2; the D is unclear. The germline V gene has CDR1 SGHDN and CDR2 FVKESK. V was pared by 2 bases and J by 0 bases, with 4 bases between. The CDR3 sequence is 13 residues long.